The next 21 T cell receptor beta chains were all read from a single sample in a study of neurological immune-mediated disorders. TCRdb redid the calling of the 5' RACE reads with MiXCR, one entry per CDR3 protein. The table has approximately 50,000 distinct CDR3 sequences, about 3.7% seen once. What was sequenced was PBMCs. The source is a man aged 35-49 years with multiple sclerosis.

This clonotype came up a few times. A much bigger clone sits one base away, suggesting this may be a read error. The rearrangement joins TRBV5-6 to TRBJ2-7; D remains ambiguous. This CDR3 spans 13 amino acids. V was trimmed by 0 bases and J by 2 bases, leaving 6 bases between them. Germline-derived CDR1 and CDR2 are SGHDT and YYEEEE. The CDR3, as DNA: TGTGCCAGCAGCTTGGGTAACGCCTACGAGCAGTACTTC. This gives the protein CASSLGNAYEQYF.

This clonotype was recorded many times. The V gene is TRBV20-1, the J gene TRBJ1-1, with a tentative D call TRBD1 (5 bases). CDR3 size: 14 residues. V lost 5 bases, J lost 3 bases, and 16 bases lay in between. The V gene's germline CDR1 is DFQATT and CDR2 SNEGSKA (reference sequence). This CDR3 reads CSAFPAGRDTEAFF. In DNA form, the CDR3 reads TGCAGTGCTTTTCCGGCAGGGCGGGACACTGAAGCTTTCTTT.

This clonotype was seen ten or more times. This sequence joins TRBV4-1 and TRBJ1-6; unclear D gene. CDR3 size: 17 residues. Trimming cost V 4 bases and J 0 bases, with 13 bases left between them. Germline lookup yields CDR1 MGHRA and CDR2 YSYEKL. Written as DNA, the CDR3 is TGCGCCAGCAGCCGAGGGAGAGGTTTCTCCTATAATTCACCCCTCCACTTT. Protein: CASSRGRGFSYNSPLHF.

This clonotype was seen only a few times. The chain employs TRBV5-1 and TRBJ2-7; the D is unclear. Germline CDR1 and CDR2: SGHRS and YFSETQ. The CDR3 has 13 residues. V was shortened by 0 bases and J by 3 bases, with 7 bases between the two germline ends. The CDR3 loop is CASSLERVYEQYF. CDR3 coding DNA: TGCGCCAGCAGCTTGGAAAGGGTCTACGAGCAGTACTTC.

This clonotype was picked up many times. Possible read error: a much larger clone is one base away. V usage is TRBV20-1 and J usage is TRBJ2-1, with D perhaps TRBD2 (5 bases). From germline, CDR1 is DFQATT and CDR2 SNEGSKA (reference sequence). The CDR3 sequence is 12 residues long. The DNA for the CDR3 is TGCAGAATCATTTTAACCGGGGTTGGGCAGTTCTTC. It yields the protein CRIILTGVGQFF.

In this sample, this clonotype turned up a few times. The rearrangement links TRBV7-9 to TRBJ1-2, with a weak D call TRBD1 (5 bases). The germline V gene encodes CDR1 SEHNR and CDR2 FQNEAQ (reference sequence). Trimming took off 5 bases at V and 3 bases at J, with 13 bases between the two ends. The CDR3 runs to 14 residues. CDR3 protein: CASSGGKGHYGYTF. CDR3 nucleotides: TGTGCCAGCAGCGGGGGAAAGGGGCACTATGGCTACACCTTC.

As regards this clonotype: The germline gene is not matched at one end of the junction; a read error may be the cause. The rearrangement links TRBV12-3 or TRBV12-4 to TRBJ2-6; D is possibly TRBD1 (5 bases). The CDR3 totals 14 residues. The CDR3: CASSFSSGAKVLTF. The CDR3 bases are TGTGCCAGCAGTTTCTCATCTGGGGCCAAAGTCCTGACTTTC.

The sample holds many counts of this clonotype. The rearrangement uses TRBV6-5 and TRBJ1-2, with 7 bases identical to TRBD1. V trimming: 6 bases; J trimming: 7 bases; junction bases outside the gene matches: 8. Germline V gene lookup returns CDR1 MNHEY and CDR2 SVGAGI. The CDR3 is 13 amino acids. CDR3 amino acids: CASRGQLVVGYTF. The CDR3 DNA follows: TGTGCCAGCAGGGGACAGTTAGTGGTTGGCTACACCTTC.

There are many counts of this clonotype. This chain connects TRBV7-9 to TRBJ2-1; 7 nucleotides line up with TRBD2. This CDR3 has 13 residues. Germline lookup yields CDR1 SEHNR and CDR2 FQNEAQ (reference sequence). After removal of 5 bases from V and 9 bases from J, the junction contained 7 bases not matched to a gene. The CDR3 DNA follows: TGTGCCAGCAGCCCACCCTCTAGCGGTGAGCAGTTCTTC. Translation gives CASSPPSSGEQFF.

This clonotype was seen at least ten times. The rearrangement joins TRBV5-6 to TRBJ2-7; weak D call: TRBD2 (5 bases). This CDR3 is 17 amino acids long. CDR1 and CDR2 from the germline V gene are SGHDT and YYEEEE. V lost 6 bases to trimming and J lost 0 bases, with 22 bases between them. CDR3 amino acids: CASKPRVGRELSYEQYF. In DNA, the CDR3 is TGTGCCAGCAAGCCGCGGGTGGGCCGGGAACTCTCCTACGAGCAGTACTTC.

This clonotype was picked up many times. The chain combines TRBV5-1 with TRBJ2-7; possibly TRBD1 for D (5 bases). V was cut by 4 bases and J by 3 bases, with 8 bases left in between. Germline CDR1 SGHRS, CDR2 YFSETQ. The CDR3 sequence is 12 residues long. Here the CDR3 reads CASSGDSYEQYF. The CDR3 DNA follows: TGCGCCAGCAGCGGAGACAGCTACGAGCAGTACTTC. The whole variable domain, remainder taken from reference TRBV5-1 and TRBJ2-7, is KAGVTQTPRYLIKTRGQQVTLSCSPISGHRSVSWYQQTPGQGLQFLFEYFSETQRNKGNFPGRFSGRQFSNSRSEMNVSTLELGDSALYLCASSGDSYEQYFGPGTRLTVT.

This clonotype was seen only once. The conserved phenylalanine or tryptophan is not found at the CDR3 terminus, so this likely reflects a read error. The rearrangement joins TRBV5-1 to TRBJ2-1; 12 bases are a match to TRBD1. J lost 10 bases, V lost 4 bases, and 6 bases had no gene match. This CDR3 contains 14 residues. Germline CDR1 and CDR2: SGHRS and YFSETQ. DNA of the CDR3: TGCGCCAGCAGCATGGGACAGGGGGCGAGGGAGCAGTTCAAC. This sequence encodes CASSMGQGAREQFN.

This clonotype has at least ten counts. The J gene is TRBJ1-5, the V gene TRBV4-1; weak D call: TRBD1 (5 bases). Per the germline V gene, CDR1 is MGHRA and CDR2 is YSYEKL. The CDR3 extends over 17 amino acids. The V end was cut by 0 bases, the J end by 5 bases, with 17 bases between. The CDR3 nucleotides read TGCGCCAGCAGCCAAGATAGGAGGAGGGGTCCTCATCAGCCCCAGCATTTT. Its translation: CASSQDRRRGPHQPQHF.

The table lists this clonotype with many counts. This chain connects TRBV12-3 or TRBV12-4 to TRBJ2-6; TRBD1 matches at 8 bases. V shed 6 bases and J 4 bases; nucleotides not matched to a gene: 8. The CDR3 is 16 residues long. CDR3: CASSSGQGAGANVLTF. CDR3 in DNA: TGTGCCAGCAGCTCAGGACAGGGTGCCGGGGCCAACGTCCTGACTTTC.

This clonotype was counted ten times or more. J is TRBJ2-3 and V is TRBV11-2; a weak D match, TRBD1 (5 bases). This CDR3 comprises 16 residues. Looked up from germline, CDR1 is SGHAT and CDR2 is FQNNGV. V was shortened by 5 bases and J by 1 base, with 16 bases between the two germline ends. CDR3 nucleotides: TGTGCCAGCAGCCCCCGGTGGGGCGGAGGCACAGATACGCAGTATTTT. Residues: CASSPRWGGGTDTQYF. The full variable domain, rest sourced from reference TRBV11-2 and TRBJ2-3, is EAGVAQSPRYKIIEKRQSVAFWCNPISGHATLYWYQQILGQGPKLLIQFQNNGVVDDSQLPKDRFSAERLKGVDSTLKIQPAKLEDSAVYLCASSPRWGGGTDTQYFGPGTRLTVL.

In this sample, this clonotype turned up many times. The rearrangement uses TRBV29-1 and TRBJ2-5, with TRBD1 identical over 7 bases. CDR1 is SQVTM, CDR2 ANQGSEA, per germline. The ends lost 1 base at V and 5 bases at J; junction bases unmatched: 4. This CDR3 contains 13 residues. This CDR3 reads CSVEAGRGETQYF. The CDR3 DNA sequence: TGCAGCGTTGAAGCGGGCAGGGGGGAGACCCAGTACTTC.

This clonotype showed up many times. CDR3 protein: CASSAGQASTGELFF. The CDR3 DNA follows: TGCGCCAGCAGCGCCGGACAGGCGTCCACCGGGGAGCTGTTTTTT. The rearrangement links TRBV5-1 to TRBJ2-2; 7 nucleotides align to TRBD1. J gave up 4 bases and V 4 bases, and 7 bases lay outside the gene matches. Germline V CDR1 and CDR2: SGHRS, YFSETQ. The CDR3 consists of 15 residues.

Ten or more counts support this clonotype. V and J are TRBV20-1 and TRBJ2-1, with 16 bases aligning to TRBD2. V was clipped by 0 bases and J by 0 bases; unmatched bases: 8. CDR1 and CDR2 from the germline V gene are DFQATT and SNEGSKA (reference sequence). The CDR3 covers 20 residues. CDR3 nucleotide sequence: TGCAGTGCTAGAGATCGGGGCGGGACTAGCGGGGGGGCCTCCTACAATGAGCAGTTCTTC. It specifies CSARDRGGTSGGASYNEQFF.

This clonotype was observed at least ten times. This chain joins TRBV12-3 or TRBV12-4 and TRBJ2-2; D not certain. This CDR3 has 12 amino acids. In nucleotides, the CDR3 is TGTGCAAGAGTCACGAACACCGGGGAGCTGTTTTTT. This translates into CARVTNTGELFF.

At least ten counts were recorded for this clonotype. This chain joins TRBV7-2 and TRBJ2-3; 8 bases align to TRBD2. V shed 5 bases and J 6 bases; nucleotides not matched to a gene: 10. Germline loops: CDR1 SGHTA, CDR2 FQGNSA. The CDR3 sequence is 15 residues long. The CDR3: CASSTNGGASDTQYF. The CDR3 nucleotides read TGTGCCAGCAGCACTAACGGGGGGGCGTCGGATACGCAGTATTTT.

This clonotype appeared a few times. This may come from a read error, since a much larger clone is one base off. V is TRBV10-3 and J is TRBJ2-7; D is unresolved. This CDR3 has 13 residues. V lost 7 bases and J 5 bases, leaving 15 bases between the germline ends. CDR1 and CDR2 (germline): ENHRY, SYGVKD. CDR3 bases: TGTGCCATCACCTTGAAAGGCCGGGACGAGCAGTACTTC. Translation: CAITLKGRDEQYF.